This T cell receptor (beta chain) derives from a study of T cells in narcolepsy. Study summary: Enrolled donors included narcolepsy type 1 or type 2 patients and healthy controls. Study-level findings and limits: Autoreactive clone sequences were missing from some blood memory CD4+ repertoires. Comparing one patient's CSF and blood CD4+ clonotypes highlighted HCRT- and TRIB2-specific autoreactive clonotypes.

Germline V lookup: CDR1 SGHTA, CDR2 FQGNSA. The V end was cut by 4 bases, the J end by 4 bases, with 14 bases between. This CDR3 contains 15 residues. Using immunoSEQ multiplex PCR, the repertoire was profiled, and TCRdb retains in-frame clones only, with some absent. The sample lists 25,000 to 30,000 clones, 70% to 90% occurring once. Points on this clone: Its matching antigen is unknown.

The receptor comes from a human donor in good health. The genes are TRBV7-2 and TRBJ2-1; no clear D gene. The sample taken for sequencing was memory (CD45RA-) CD4+ T cells from blood. The CDR3 loop reads CASSSRGGLYNEQFF. The CDR3 coding sequence is TGTGCCAGCAGCTCCCGAGGCGGCTTGTACAATGAGCAGTTCTTC.